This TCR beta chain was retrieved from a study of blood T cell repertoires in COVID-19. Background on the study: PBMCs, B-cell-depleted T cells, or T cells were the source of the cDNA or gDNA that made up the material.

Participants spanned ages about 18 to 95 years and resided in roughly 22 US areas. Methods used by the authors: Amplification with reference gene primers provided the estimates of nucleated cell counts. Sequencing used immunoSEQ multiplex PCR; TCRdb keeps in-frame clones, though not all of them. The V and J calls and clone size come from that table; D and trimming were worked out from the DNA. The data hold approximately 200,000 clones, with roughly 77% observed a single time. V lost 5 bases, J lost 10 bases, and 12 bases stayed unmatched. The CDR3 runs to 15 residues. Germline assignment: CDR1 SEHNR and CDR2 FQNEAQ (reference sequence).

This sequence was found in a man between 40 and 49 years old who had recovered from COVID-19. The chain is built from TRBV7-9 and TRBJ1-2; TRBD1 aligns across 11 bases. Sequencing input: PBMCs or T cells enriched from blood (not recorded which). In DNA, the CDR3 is TGTGCCAGCAGCCTCGCTCCCGGACAGGGGGCTCCCTACACCTTC. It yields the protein CASSLAPGQGAPYTF.